What follows describes a single TCR beta chain. Its antigen is undetermined. This specimen comes from a study of T cells after yellow fever vaccination. Overall study context: Fractions of limited cellularity were prepared by means of SMART-Seq v4 Ultra Low Input.

5'RACE template switching generated TCR cDNA, adding a universal primer site and UMIs. One entry per CDR3 protein, called by TCRdb with MiXCR from the 5' RACE reads. Found here are about 260,000 distinct CDR3 sequences, about 5% of them singletons; the top ten hold approximately 3.5%. CDR1 SGHTA and CDR2 FQGNSA come from the germline V gene. The CDR3 has 15 residues. V lost 3 bases and J lost 4; bases outside the gene matches: 3. Study conclusions and caveats: Contamination of FACS-sorted repertoires by abundant clonotypes from the bulk population could occur.

Sequences were derived from CD4+ T cells sorted from PBMCs, sampled on the day of the yellow fever booster vaccination. This chain uses TRBV7-2 with TRBJ2-1; TRBD2 agrees at 10 bases. This sequence was found in a man aged 18 to 29 who received the YFV17D yellow fever vaccine. This CDR3 reads CASSFTGLAYNEQFF. DNA of the CDR3: TGTGCCAGCAGCTTTACGGGACTAGCGTACAATGAGCAGTTCTTC.